This T cell receptor beta chain stems from a study of CD8 T cells in ankylosing spondylitis. There are 12 residues in the CDR3. General study points: Within ankylosing spondylitis blood, a TCR beta motif made up of eight highly homologous variants appeared to be characteristic.

This clonotype was detected a few times. No antigen is known for it. TCRdb fed the 5' RACE reads into MiXCR, producing one record per CDR3 protein. This table has 200,000 to 250,000 distinct CDR3 sequences, approximately 7.4% appearing once. The clonotype was recovered from a male donor with ankylosing spondylitis. The specimen was blood, either unsorted or a sorted T cell fraction (not recorded which). This chain joins TRBV21-1 and TRBJ2-7. TRBV21-1 is recorded as a pseudogene. CDR3: CASSLDTHEQYF. CDR3 nucleotide sequence: TGTGCCAGCAGCCTCGACACCCACGAGCAGTACTTC.